A selection of T cell receptor beta chains follows, all from one sample in a study of read filtering for tumor transcriptome and immune sequencing. Via MiXCR, TCRdb re-called the reads, giving one row per CDR3 protein. The sample has about 61,000 distinct CDR3 sequences; about 19% are singletons. The source material was a population of CD138-negative cells sorted from bone marrow. The receptors shown here come from a donor at least 40 years old with multiple myeloma. Both conserved end residues are part of each CDR3. D genes are given only for firm matches. Size is stated for part of the rows, as once, few or many counts, or as a class when the clone is expanded.

>NA|TRBJ2-3|TRBV7-3|NA
CASSFQGSDTQYF
TGTGCCAGCAGCTTCCAGGGGTCAGATACGCAGTATTTT
>many|TRBJ2-1|TRBV11-3|TRBD2
CASSTRLAGAYNEQFF
TGTGCCAGCAGCACGCGTCTAGCGGGGGCATACAATGAGCAGTTCTTC
>many|TRBJ2-2|TRBV7-3|NA
CASSLWGGQINTGELFF
TGTGCCAGCAGCTTATGGGGGGGACAGATTAACACCGGGGAGCTGTTTTTT
>many|TRBJ2-3|TRBV20-1|NA
CSARDRVSGTDTQYF
TGCAGTGCTAGAGACAGGGTCAGTGGCACAGATACGCAGTATTTT
>many|TRBJ2-7|TRBV7-9|TRBD2
CASTRGTTYEQYF
TGTGCCAGTACGCGGGGGACTACATACGAGCAGTACTTC
>few|TRBJ1-5|TRBV6-6|NA
CASSRRSDDQPQHF
TGTGCCAGCAGCCGAAGGTCAGATGATCAGCCCCAGCATTTT
>many|TRBJ2-7|TRBV19|TRBD2
CASSSSGGSYEQYF
TGTGCCAGTAGTAGCTCGGGAGGTAGCTACGAGCAGTACTTC
>many|TRBJ2-7|TRBV12-3/TRBV12-4|NA
CASSKTSYEQYF
TGTGCCAGCAGTAAGACTTCCTACGAGCAGTACTTC
>many|TRBJ2-3|TRBV6-1|NA
CASSEALGASDTQYF
TGTGCCAGCAGTGAAGCGCTAGGGGCTAGCGATACGCAGTATTTT
>NA|TRBJ2-7|TRBV11-3|NA
CASLEVSNEQYF
TGTGCCAGCCTAGAAGTAAGCAACGAGCAGTACTTC
>many|TRBJ2-3|TRBV10-1|NA
CASSGSGTDTQYF
TGCGCCAGCTCGGGGTCGGGCACAGATACGCAGTATTTT
>many|TRBJ2-3|TRBV10-2|TRBD1
CASSESTGTGFTDTQYF
TGCGCCAGCAGTGAGTCGACAGGGACAGGGTTTACAGATACGCAGTATTTT
>many|TRBJ1-3|TRBV27|NA
CASSQGVAGNTIYF
TGTGCCAGCAGTCAGGGTGTAGCTGGAAACACCATATATTTT
>many|TRBJ2-7|TRBV11-3|NA
CASSLGIRDTGLEQYF
TGTGCCAGCAGCCTAGGGATTAGAGACACAGGGCTGGAGCAGTACTTC
>many|TRBJ2-5|TRBV6-6|NA
CASSYAETQYF
TGTGCCAGCAGTTACGCGGAGACCCAGTACTTC
>NA|TRBJ2-3|TRBV5-6|NA
CASSLRGPDTQYF
TGTGCCAGCAGCTTACGTGGCCCAGATACGCAGTATTTT
>NA|TRBJ2-7|TRBV28|NA
CASSSHGGSSYEQYF
TGTGCCAGCAGTTCCCATGGGGGATCCTCCTACGAGCAGTACTTC
>NA|TRBJ2-2|TRBV3-1|TRBD2
CASSHETSGGRGTGELFF
TGTGCCAGCAGCCACGAGACTAGCGGGGGCCGGGGCACCGGGGAGCTGTTTTTT
>many|TRBJ2-1|TRBV5-1|NA
CASSLVVHEQFF
TGCGCCAGCAGCTTGGTAGTCCATGAGCAGTTCTTC
>few|TRBJ1-5|TRBV18|TRBD1
CASSPPGQREQHF
TGTGCCAGCTCACCCCCGGGACAGAGAGAACAGCATTTT
>many|TRBJ2-7|TRBV2|NA
CASSLRAYYEQYF
TGTGCCAGCAGCCTACGGGCCTACTACGAGCAGTACTTC
>many|TRBJ2-1|TRBV11-2|NA
CASSLTGYNEQFF
TGTGCCAGCAGCTTAACGGGGTACAATGAGCAGTTCTTC
>NA|TRBJ1-2|TRBV12-3/TRBV12-4|NA
CASSLGENYGFTF
TGTGCCAGCAGTTTAGGGGAAAACTATGGCTTCACCTTT
>many|TRBJ2-7|TRBV29-1|NA
CSVARGSARGEQYF
TGCAGCGTTGCCCGGGGTAGCGCGAGAGGGGAGCAGTACTTC
>NA|TRBJ1-5|TRBV11-2|NA
CASSPNGGSHQPQHF
TGTGCCAGCAGCCCCAATGGGGGTTCTCATCAGCCCCAGCATTTT
>many|TRBJ2-7|TRBV5-1|NA
CASSEGPDYEQYF
TGCGCCAGCAGCGAGGGCCCGGACTACGAGCAGTACTTC
>NA|TRBJ2-1|TRBV11-2|NA
CASRDLALYNEQFF
TGTGCCAGCAGGGACCTCGCCTTATACAATGAGCAGTTCTTC